The clone carrying this TCR beta chain appeared a few times. The antigen is undetermined. Germline-derived CDR1 and CDR2 are GTSNPN and SVGIG (reference sequence). With V trimmed by 3 bases and J by 6 bases, 2 bases remained unmatched. This CDR3 is built from 12 residues. This entry is derived from a study of type 1 regulatory T cells. MiXCR, applied by TCRdb to the reads, yields one record per CDR3 protein. This table has approximately 72,000 distinct CDR3 sequences, 50% to 70% appearing once. This receptor was obtained from a human donor in good health. The sample was cultured T cells, either the whole culture or a sorted T cell fraction (not recorded which). Subset of the sample: Tr1-enriched cell product generated in vitro against host alloantigens. V is TRBV30 and J is TRBJ2-7; 10 bases align to TRBD2. The chain's CDR3 is CAWRASGSEQYF. The CDR3 DNA reads as TGTGCCTGGAGGGCTAGCGGGAGCGAGCAGTACTTC.